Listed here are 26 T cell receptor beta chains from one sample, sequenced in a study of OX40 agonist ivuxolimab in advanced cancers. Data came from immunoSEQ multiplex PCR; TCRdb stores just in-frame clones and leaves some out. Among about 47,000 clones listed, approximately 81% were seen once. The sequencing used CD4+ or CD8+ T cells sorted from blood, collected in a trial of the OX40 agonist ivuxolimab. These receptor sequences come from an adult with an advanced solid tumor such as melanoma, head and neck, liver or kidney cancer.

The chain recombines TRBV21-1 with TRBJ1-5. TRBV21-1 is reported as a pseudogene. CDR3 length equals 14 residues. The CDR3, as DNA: TGTGCCAGCAGCAGTAGTACCGTCAATCAGCCCCAGCATTTT. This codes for CASSSSTVNQPQHF.

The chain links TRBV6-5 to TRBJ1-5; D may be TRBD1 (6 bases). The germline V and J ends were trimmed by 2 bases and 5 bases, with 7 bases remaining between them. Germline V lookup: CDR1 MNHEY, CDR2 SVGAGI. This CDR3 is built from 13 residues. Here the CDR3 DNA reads TGTGCCAGCAGTTACGGGGGGCATCAGCCCCAGCATTTT. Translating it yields CASSYGGHQPQHF.

CDR3 region: CASSLITRGLNEQFF. The CDR3 DNA reads TGTGCCAGCAGTTTAATAACTAGGGGACTCAATGAGCAGTTCTTC. The V gene is TRBV7-2, the J gene TRBJ2-1; D perhaps matches TRBD2 (6 bases). CDR3 length equals 15 residues. The germline V and J ends were trimmed by 6 bases and 6 bases, with 18 bases remaining between them. Germline V lookup: CDR1 SGHTA, CDR2 FQGNSA.

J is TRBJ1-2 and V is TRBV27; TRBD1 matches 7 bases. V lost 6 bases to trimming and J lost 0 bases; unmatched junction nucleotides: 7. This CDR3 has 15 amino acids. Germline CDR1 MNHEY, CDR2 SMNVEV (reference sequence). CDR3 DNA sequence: TGTGCCAGCAGCCCCGGGACAGCAGCTAACTATGGCTACACCTTC. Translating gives CASSPGTAANYGYTF.

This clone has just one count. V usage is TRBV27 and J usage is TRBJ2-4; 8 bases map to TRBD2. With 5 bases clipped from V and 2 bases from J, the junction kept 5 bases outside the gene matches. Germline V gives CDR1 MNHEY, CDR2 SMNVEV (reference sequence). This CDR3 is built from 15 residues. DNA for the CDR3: TGTGCCAGCAGTCCCGGACTAGCATCCAAAAACATTCAGTACTTC. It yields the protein CASSPGLASKNIQYF.

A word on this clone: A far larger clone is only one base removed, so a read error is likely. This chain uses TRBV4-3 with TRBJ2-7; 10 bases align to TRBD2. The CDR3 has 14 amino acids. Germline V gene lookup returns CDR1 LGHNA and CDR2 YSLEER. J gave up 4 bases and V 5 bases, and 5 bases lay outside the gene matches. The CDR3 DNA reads TGCGCCAGCAGCTTTGGACTAGCGGCTTACGAGCAGTACTTC. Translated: CASSFGLAAYEQYF.

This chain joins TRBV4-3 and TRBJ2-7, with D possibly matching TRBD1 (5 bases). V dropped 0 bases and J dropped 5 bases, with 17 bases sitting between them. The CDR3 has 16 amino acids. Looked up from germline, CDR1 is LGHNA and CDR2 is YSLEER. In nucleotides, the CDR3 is TGCGCCAGCAGCCAAGATCCGGGTACGGTGGGGCACGAGCAGTACTTC. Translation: CASSQDPGTVGHEQYF.

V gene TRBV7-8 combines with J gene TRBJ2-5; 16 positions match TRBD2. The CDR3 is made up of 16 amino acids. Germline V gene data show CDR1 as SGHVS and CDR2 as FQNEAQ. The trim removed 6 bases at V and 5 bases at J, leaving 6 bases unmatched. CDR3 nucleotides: TGTGCCAGCAGGGGACTAGCGGGAGGGCCGGAGGAGACCCAGTACTTC. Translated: CASRGLAGGPEETQYF.

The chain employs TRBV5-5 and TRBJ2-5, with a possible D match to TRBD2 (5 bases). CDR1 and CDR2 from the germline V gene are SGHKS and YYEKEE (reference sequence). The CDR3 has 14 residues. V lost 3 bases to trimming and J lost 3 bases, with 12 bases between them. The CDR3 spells CASSYSNGEETQYF. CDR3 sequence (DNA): TGTGCCAGCAGCTATTCTAACGGGGAAGAGACCCAGTACTTC.

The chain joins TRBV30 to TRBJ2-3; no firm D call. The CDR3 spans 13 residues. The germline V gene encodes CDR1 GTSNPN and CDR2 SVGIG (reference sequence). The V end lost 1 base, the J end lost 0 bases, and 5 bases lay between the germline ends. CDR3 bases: TGTGCCTGGAGTGGTGACAGCACAGATACGCAGTATTTT. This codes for CAWSGDSTDTQYF.

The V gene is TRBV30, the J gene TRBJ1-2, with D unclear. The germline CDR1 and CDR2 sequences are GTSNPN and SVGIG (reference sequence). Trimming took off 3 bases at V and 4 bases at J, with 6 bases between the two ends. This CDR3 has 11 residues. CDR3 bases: TGTGCCTGGAGGGGCGGCTATGGCTACACCTTC. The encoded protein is CAWRGGYGYTF.

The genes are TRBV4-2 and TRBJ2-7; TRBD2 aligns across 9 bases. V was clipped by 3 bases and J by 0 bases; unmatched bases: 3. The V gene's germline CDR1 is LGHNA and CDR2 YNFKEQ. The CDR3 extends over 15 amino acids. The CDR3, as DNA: TGTGCCAGCAGCCAGACTAGCGGCCTCTCCTACGAGCAGTACTTC. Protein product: CASSQTSGLSYEQYF.

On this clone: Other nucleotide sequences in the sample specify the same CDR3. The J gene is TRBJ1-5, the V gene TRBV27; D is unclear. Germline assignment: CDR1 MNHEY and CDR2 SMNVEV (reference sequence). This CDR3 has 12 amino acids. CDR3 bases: TGTGCTTCGGGATATAGCAATCAGCCCCAGCATTTT. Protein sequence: CASGYSNQPQHF.

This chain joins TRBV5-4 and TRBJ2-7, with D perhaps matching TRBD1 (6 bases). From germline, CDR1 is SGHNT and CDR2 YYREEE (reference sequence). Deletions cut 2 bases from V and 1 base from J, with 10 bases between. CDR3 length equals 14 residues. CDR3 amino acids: CASSFGQGSYEQYF. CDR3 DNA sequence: TGTGCCAGCAGCTTCGGGCAGGGGTCCTACGAGCAGTACTTC.

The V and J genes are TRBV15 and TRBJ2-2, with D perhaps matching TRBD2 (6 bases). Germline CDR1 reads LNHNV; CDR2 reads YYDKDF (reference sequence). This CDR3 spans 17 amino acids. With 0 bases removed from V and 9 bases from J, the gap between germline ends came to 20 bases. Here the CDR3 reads CATSRDWGGKVARELFF. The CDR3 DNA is TGTGCCACCAGCAGAGATTGGGGCGGGAAAGTGGCGAGGGAGCTGTTTTTT.

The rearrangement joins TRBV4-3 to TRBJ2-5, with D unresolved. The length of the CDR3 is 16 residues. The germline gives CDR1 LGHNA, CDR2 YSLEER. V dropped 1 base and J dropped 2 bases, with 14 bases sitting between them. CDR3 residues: CASSQGIQVDQETQYF. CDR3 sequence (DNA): TGCGCCAGCAGCCAAGGAATTCAGGTGGATCAAGAGACCCAGTACTTC.

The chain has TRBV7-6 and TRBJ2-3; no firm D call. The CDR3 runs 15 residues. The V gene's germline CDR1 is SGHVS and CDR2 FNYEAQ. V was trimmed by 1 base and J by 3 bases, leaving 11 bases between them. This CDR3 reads CASSLESTRTDTQYF. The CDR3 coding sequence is TGTGCCAGCAGCTTAGAGTCCACGAGGACAGATACGCAGTATTTT.

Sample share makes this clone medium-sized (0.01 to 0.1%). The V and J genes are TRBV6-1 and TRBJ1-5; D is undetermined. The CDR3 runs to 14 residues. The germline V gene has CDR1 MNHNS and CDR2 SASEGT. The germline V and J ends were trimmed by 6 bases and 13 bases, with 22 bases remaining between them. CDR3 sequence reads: CASSQEDDETVQHF. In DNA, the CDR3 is TGTGCCAGCAGCCAGGAGGACGACGAAACGGTTCAGCATTTT.

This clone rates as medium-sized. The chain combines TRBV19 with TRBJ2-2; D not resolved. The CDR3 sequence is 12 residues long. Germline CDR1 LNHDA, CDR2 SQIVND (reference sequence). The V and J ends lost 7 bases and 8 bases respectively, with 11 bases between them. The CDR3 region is CASNEGIGELFF. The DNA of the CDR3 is TGTGCCAGTAATGAAGGGATTGGGGAGCTGTTTTTT.

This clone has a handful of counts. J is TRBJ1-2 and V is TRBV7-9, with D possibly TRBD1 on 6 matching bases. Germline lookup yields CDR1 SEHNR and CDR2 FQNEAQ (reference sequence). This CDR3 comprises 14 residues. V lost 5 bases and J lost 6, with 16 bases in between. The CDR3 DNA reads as TGTGCCAGCAGCGCCCCCTGGGGGCAACATGGCTACACCTTC. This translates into CASSAPWGQHGYTF.

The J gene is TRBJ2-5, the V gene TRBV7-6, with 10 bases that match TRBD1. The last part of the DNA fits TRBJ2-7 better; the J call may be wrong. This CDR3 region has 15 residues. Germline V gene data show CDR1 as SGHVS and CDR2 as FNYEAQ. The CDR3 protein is CASSLETGGDYEQYF. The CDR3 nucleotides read TGTGCCAGCAGCCTAGAGACAGGGGGCGATTACGAGCAGTACTTC.

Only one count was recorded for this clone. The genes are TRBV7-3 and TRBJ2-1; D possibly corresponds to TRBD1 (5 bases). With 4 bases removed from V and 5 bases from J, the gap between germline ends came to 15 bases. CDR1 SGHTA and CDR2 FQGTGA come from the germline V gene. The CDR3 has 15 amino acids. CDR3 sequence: CASSSPLGVDNEQFF. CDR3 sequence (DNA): TGTGCCAGCAGCTCACCCCTAGGGGTAGACAATGAGCAGTTCTTC.

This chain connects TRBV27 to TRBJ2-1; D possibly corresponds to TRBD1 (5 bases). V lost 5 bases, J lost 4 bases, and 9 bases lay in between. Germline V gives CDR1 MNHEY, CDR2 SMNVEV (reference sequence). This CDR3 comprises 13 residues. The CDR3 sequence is CASSLKGYNEQFF. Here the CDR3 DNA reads TGTGCCAGCAGTCTAAAGGGGTACAATGAGCAGTTCTTC.

In DNA form, the CDR3 reads TGTGCCACCAGCAGAGATCCGGTCGCGGCTGCGGGCCCGAACACCGGGGAGCTGTTTTTT. It yields the protein CATSRDPVAAAGPNTGELFF. The chain uses TRBV15 and TRBJ2-2; TRBD2 is a possible D gene (5 bases). CDR1 and CDR2 from the germline V gene are LNHNV and YYDKDF (reference sequence). The CDR3 totals 20 residues. Trimming pared 0 bases from V and 0 bases from J, leaving 20 bases between.

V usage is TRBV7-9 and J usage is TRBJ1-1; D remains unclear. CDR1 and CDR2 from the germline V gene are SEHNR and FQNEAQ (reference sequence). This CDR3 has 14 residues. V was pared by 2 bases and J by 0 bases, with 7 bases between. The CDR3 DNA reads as TGTGCCAGCAGCTTACCAGGATTGAACACTGAAGCTTTCTTT. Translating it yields CASSLPGLNTEAFF. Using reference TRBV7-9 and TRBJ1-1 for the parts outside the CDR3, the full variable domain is DTGVSQNPRHKITKRGQNVTFRCDPISEHNRLYWYRQTLGQGPEFLTYFQNEAQLEKSRLLSDRFSAERPKGSFSTLEIQRTEQGDSAMYLCASSLPGLNTEAFFGQGTRLTVV.

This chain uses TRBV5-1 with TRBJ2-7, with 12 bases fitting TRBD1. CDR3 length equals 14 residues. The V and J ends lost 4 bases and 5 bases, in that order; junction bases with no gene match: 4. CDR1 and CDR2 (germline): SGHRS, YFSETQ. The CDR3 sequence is CASSAGQGADEQYF. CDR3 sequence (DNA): TGCGCCAGCAGCGCGGGACAGGGGGCAGACGAGCAGTACTTC.